This TCR beta chain was profiled in a study of blood T cell repertoires in COVID-19. Assay: immunoSEQ multiplex PCR; the TCRdb copy retains only in-frame clones and omits some. The data show about 93,000 clones, roughly 88% seen once. In germline, CDR1 is SNHLY, CDR2 FYNNEI. J was trimmed by 2 bases and V by 5 bases; bases with no gene match: 1. This CDR3 region has 14 residues. The specimen was peripheral blood. V gene TRBV2 combines with J gene TRBJ1-5; 9 bases line up with TRBD1. The TCR was taken from a human donor with active COVID-19. The donor label of this sample is uncertain. The CDR3 coding sequence is TGTGCCAGCAGTCGGGACAGGGGCAATCAGCCCCAGCATTTT. It is translated as CASSRDRGNQPQHF.